This is a list of T cell receptor beta chains from one sample in a study of T cell responses to AZD1222 COVID-19 vaccine. TCRdb keeps only in-frame clones here, not all; method: immunoSEQ multiplex PCR. The sample contains roughly 67,000 clones, nearly 90% of which appear only once. Sample: peripheral blood, taken 28 days after the second AZD1222 dose. The receptors were gathered from an adult who received the AZD1222 COVID-19 vaccine. CDR3s include the opening cysteine and the closing phenylalanine or tryptophan. A D gene is named only where the DNA matches it firmly. Clone size is given for some rows only: seen once, a few or many times, or a class if the clone is expanded.

d_call | j_call | clone_size | v_call | cdr3_aa | cdr3_nt
. | TRBJ1-2 | . | TRBV18 | CASSPSMGAGDGYTF | TGTGCCAGCTCCCCCTCGATGGGGGCCGGGGACGGCTACACCTTC
TRBD2 | TRBJ2-1 | once | TRBV10-3 | CAISVGQGPSGSGGNEQFF | TGTGCCATCAGTGTGGGCCAAGGACCAAGCGGGAGTGGCGGAAATGAGCAGTTCTTC
. | TRBJ1-3 | . | TRBV18 | CASSPTQMGSGNTIYF | TGTGCCAGCTCACCTACACAAATGGGGTCTGGAAACACCATATATTTT
. | TRBJ2-7 | once | TRBV29-1 | CSVAQGGNEQYF | TGCAGCGTTGCCCAGGGGGGGAACGAGCAGTACTTC
. | TRBJ1-6 | . | TRBV20-1 | CSAPIDSPLHF | TGCAGTGCTCCCATTGATTCACCCCTCCACTTT
TRBD2 | TRBJ2-7 | . | TRBV28 | CASSPGTITYEQYF | TGTGCCAGCAGTCCCGGGACTATCACCTACGAGCAGTACTTC
. | TRBJ2-3 | . | TRBV11-1 | CASSLEWEDTQYF | TGTGCCAGCAGCTTAGAGTGGGAAGATACGCAGTATTTT
. | TRBJ1-1 | . | TRBV5-8 | CASSLVPYPTMNTEAFF | TGTGCCAGCAGCTTGGTTCCATACCCTACAATGAACACTGAAGCTTTCTTT
. | TRBJ2-1 | . | TRBV7-2 | CASSLYSGSSYNEQFF | TGTGCCAGCAGCTTATATAGCGGAAGCTCCTACAATGAGCAGTTCTTC
. | TRBJ2-5 | . | TRBV7-3 | CASSDLGGTQYF | TGTGCCAGCAGCGATCTCGGGGGGACCCAGTACTTC
. | TRBJ1-3 | . | TRBV5-5 | CASSQTGAGGNTIYF | TGTGCCAGCAGCCAGACGGGGGCAGGAGGAAACACCATATATTTT
TRBD1 | TRBJ1-1 | . | TRBV6-5 | CASSYANRGTEAFF | TGTGCCAGCAGTTACGCGAACAGGGGCACTGAAGCTTTCTTT
. | TRBJ2-2 | . | TRBV27 | CASSFRGEGLKTGELFF | TGTGCCAGCAGTTTCAGGGGCGAAGGCTTAAAGACCGGGGAGCTGTTTTTT
. | TRBJ2-7 | . | TRBV10-1 | CASSEGRVRDEQYF | TGCGCCAGCAGTGAGGGCAGGGTGAGGGACGAGCAGTACTTC
. | TRBJ2-2 | . | TRBV5-4 | CASSLGTGTNTGELFF | TGTGCCAGCAGCTTGGGAACAGGGACGAACACCGGGGAGCTGTTTTTT
TRBD2 | TRBJ2-3 | once | TRBV19 | CASTYLAGANPDTQYF | TGTGCCAGCACTTACCTAGCGGGAGCAAACCCAGATACGCAGTATTTT
TRBD1 | TRBJ2-3 | . | TRBV19 | CASSTGGGVDTQYF | TGTGCCAGTAGTACAGGGGGCGGAGTGGATACGCAGTATTTT
TRBD1 | TRBJ1-6 | . | TRBV6-5 | CASTESRGDSPLHF | TGTGCCAGCACCGAAAGCAGGGGGGATTCACCCCTCCACTTT
. | TRBJ1-1 | . | TRBV4-3 | CASSQDLLWNTEAFF | TGCGCCAGCAGCCAAGATCTGTTGTGGAACACTGAAGCTTTCTTT
. | TRBJ2-4 | . | TRBV28 | CASSWAGRLTKNIQYF | TGTGCCAGCAGTTGGGCGGGGCGCCTGACCAAAAACATTCAGTACTTC
. | TRBJ1-3 | . | TRBV2 | CASSEVLGVSGNTIYF | TGTGCCAGCAGTGAAGTGCTGGGAGTCTCTGGAAACACCATATATTTT
TRBD1 | TRBJ1-5 | . | TRBV7-8 | CASSFGTGAGQPQHF | TGTGCCAGCAGCTTTGGGACAGGGGCAGGACAGCCCCAGCATTTT
. | TRBJ2-7 | . | TRBV10-3 | CAIGHGGSYEQYF | TGTGCCATCGGGCATGGCGGCTCCTACGAGCAGTACTTC
. | TRBJ2-7 | . | TRBV5-6 | CASSSQLLEQYF | TGTGCCAGCAGCTCCCAACTCCTCGAGCAGTACTTC
. | TRBJ2-1 | . | TRBV6-5 | CASAPGAGTNEQFF | TGTGCCAGCGCTCCTGGGGCGGGAACCAATGAGCAGTTCTTC
. | TRBJ1-4 | . | TRBV2 | CASSGREKLFF | TGTGCCAGCAGTGGACGTGAAAAACTGTTTTTT
TRBD1 | TRBJ1-6 | . | TRBV14 | CASSPGQGESPLHF | TGTGCCAGCAGCCCAGGACAGGGAGAGTCACCCCTCCACTTT
. | TRBJ1-4 | . | TRBV28 | CASSLGMAGAPGGLFF | TGTGCCAGCAGTTTAGGAATGGCAGGGGCCCCCGGAGGACTGTTTTTT
. | TRBJ1-3 | . | TRBV19 | CASTQQASTGNTIYF | TGTGCCAGTACCCAACAGGCGTCTACTGGAAACACCATATATTTT
TRBD1 | TRBJ2-5 | . | TRBV15 | CATSYDRAETQYF | TGTGCCACCAGCTATGACAGGGCAGAGACCCAGTACTTC
. | TRBJ1-1 | . | TRBV14 | CASSQGGALGAEAFF | TGTGCCAGCAGCCAAGGTGGTGCTCTTGGAGCTGAAGCTTTCTTT
. | TRBJ2-1 | . | TRBV18 | CASSPGQKHEQFF | TGTGCCAGCTCCCCTGGACAGAAACATGAGCAGTTCTTC
TRBD1 | TRBJ1-4 | . | TRBV23-1 | CASSQRTGDEKLFF | TGCGCCAGCAGTCAGAGGACAGGGGATGAAAAACTGTTTTTT
. | TRBJ1-2 | few | TRBV29-1 | CSVEDRVGAGHGYTF | TGCAGCGTTGAAGATCGGGTAGGGGCAGGGCATGGCTACACCTTC
TRBD2 | TRBJ2-7 | few | TRBV7-9 | CASRFAGTSGYEQYF | TGTGCCAGCAGGTTCGCCGGGACTAGCGGATACGAGCAGTACTTC
. | TRBJ1-4 | . | TRBV19 | CASSPQRTNEKLFF | TGTGCCAGTAGTCCGCAAAGAACTAATGAAAAACTGTTTTTT
. | TRBJ1-1 | . | TRBV20-1 | CSTGSNTEAFF | TGCAGTACAGGCTCGAACACTGAAGCTTTCTTT
TRBD1 | TRBJ1-2 | . | TRBV5-6 | CASSPDRALYGYTF | TGTGCCAGCAGCCCCGACAGGGCCCTATATGGCTACACCTTC
TRBD2 | TRBJ2-7 | . | TRBV6-2/TRBV6-3 | CASSFPTSAGSTSYEQYF | TGTGCCAGCAGTTTCCCGACTAGCGCAGGATCTACTTCCTACGAGCAGTACTTC
. | TRBJ2-7 | . | TRBV11-2 | CASSLDTEAYEQYF | TGTGCCAGCAGCCTGGACACGGAAGCCTACGAGCAGTACTTC
TRBD2 | TRBJ2-4 | . | TRBV11-2 | CASSRWEGTAKNIQYF | TGTGCCAGCAGCCGTTGGGAGGGGACAGCCAAAAACATTCAGTACTTC
. | TRBJ2-3 | . | TRBV6-7 | CASSYPRGATDTQYF | TGTGCCAGCAGTTACCCCAGAGGCGCCACAGATACGCAGTATTTT